Listed below are T cell receptor beta chains from one sample, sequenced in a study of T cell responses to AZD1222 COVID-19 vaccine. The data were produced by immunoSEQ multiplex PCR, yet TCRdb's version contains in-frame clones alone and is incomplete. Here the sample spans some 150,000 clones, 90% being singletons. Sequencing was performed on peripheral blood, taken on day 0 of AZD1222 vaccination. The receptors derive from an adult in good health. Each CDR3 is given with its conserved first and last residue. D genes are given only for firm matches. Size is omitted from some rows. Given values are once, few, many or a class for expanded clones.

>-|TRBV30|TRBJ1-2|-
TGTGCCTGGAGTGTACGAGGAAGAGGCTACACCTTC
CAWSVRGRGYTF
>-|TRBV5-1|TRBJ1-1|-
TGCGCCAGCAGCAAGACGGTGAACACTGAAGCTTTCTTT
CASSKTVNTEAFF
>-|TRBV28|TRBJ1-1|-
TGTGCCAGCAGTTTCAAGGGTGCGACTGAAGCTTTCTTT
CASSFKGATEAFF
>-|TRBV6-2/TRBV6-3|TRBJ1-1|TRBD1
TGTGCCAGCAGTTACGGAACAGGGGGCAAGTCGCATAGGAACACTGAAGCTTTCTTT
CASSYGTGGKSHRNTEAFF
>few|TRBV5-4|TRBJ2-1|TRBD1
TGTGCCAGCAGTTATGCCATACCGGGACAGGCTTACAATGAGCAGTTCTTC
CASSYAIPGQAYNEQFF
>once|TRBV3-1/TRBV3-2|TRBJ1-1|TRBD1
TGTGCCAGCAGCCCCAGGACAGGTGGGACTGAAGCTTTCTTT
CASSPRTGGTEAFF
>-|TRBV5-8|TRBJ1-2|-
TGTGCCAGCAGCTTGCCGCCGGCCGGCTACACCTTC
CASSLPPAGYTF
>-|TRBV11-2|TRBJ2-3|-
TGTGCCAGCAGCCAGTGGGGTGGGAGCCCAGATACGCAGTATTTT
CASSQWGGSPDTQYF
>-|TRBV5-1|TRBJ1-2|TRBD1
TGCGCCAGCAGTCGGGTTGGACAGGGGGCTAATGGCTACACCTTC
CASSRVGQGANGYTF
>once|TRBV19|TRBJ2-7|-
TGTGCCAGTAGTATATCCGGGGTAGCCTACGAGCAGTACTTC
CASSISGVAYEQYF
>-|TRBV6-4|TRBJ2-1|TRBD2
TGTGCCAGCAGTCCCCTCGGCGGGGGGGCCTACAATGAGCAGTTCTTC
CASSPLGGGAYNEQFF
>once|TRBV18|TRBJ2-7|TRBD2
TGTGCCAGCTCACCGACTAGCGGGGGGGGATACGAGCAGTACTTC
CASSPTSGGGYEQYF
>-|TRBV4-3|TRBJ1-6|-
TGCGCCAGCAGCCAAGATCCGGGGAGGAATTCACCCCTCCACTTT
CASSQDPGRNSPLHF
>-|TRBV15|TRBJ2-7|-
TGTGCCACCAGCAGAGATAATGACGAGCAGTACTTC
CATSRDNDEQYF
>once|TRBV7-2|TRBJ1-5|-
TGTGCCAGCAGCTCGACAGCGCAAGAGGGGCCCCAGCATTTT
CASSSTAQEGPQHF
>-|TRBV11-2|TRBJ1-6|TRBD1
TGTGCCAGCAGCCAGGGGGGGGGCAAGACGCCCCTCCACTTT
CASSQGGGKTPLHF
>-|TRBV19|TRBJ1-2|-
TGTGCCAGTAGTTCCCTCCCCGGCCACTACACCTTC
CASSSLPGHYTF
>once|TRBV3-1/TRBV3-2|TRBJ2-3|-
TGTGCCAGCAGCCAAGGCAGGGGACGGAGCACAGATACGCAGTATTTT
CASSQGRGRSTDTQYF
>once|TRBV4-3|TRBJ1-1|-
TGCGCCAGCACCATTAAGGACGACAGTGTCGGGTCCACTGAAGCTTTCTTT
CASTIKDDSVGSTEAFF
>-|TRBV7-3|TRBJ1-2|-
TGTGCCAGCAGCTTATATCCGGCCAAGGTTGACAGGCAATCCTATGGCTACACCTTC
CASSLYPAKVDRQSYGYTF
>-|TRBV4-3|TRBJ2-1|-
TGCGCCAGCAGCCAAGGACGGGGCGGGATCAGCTCCTACAATGAGCAGTTCTTC
CASSQGRGGISSYNEQFF
>-|TRBV19|TRBJ1-5|-
TGTGCCAGTAGTAACCGGGACAACAATCAGCCCCAGCATTTT
CASSNRDNNQPQHF
>-|TRBV6-4|TRBJ1-2|TRBD1
TGTGCCAGCAGTGAAGGACCGGGACAGGTGGCGGGCTACACCTTC
CASSEGPGQVAGYTF
>-|TRBV9|TRBJ1-1|-
TGTGCCAGCAGCGTAGGAGACACTGAAGCTTTCTTT
CASSVGDTEAFF
>-|TRBV4-3|TRBJ1-2|-
TGCGCCAGCAGCCAAGATTTACAGAAAAACTATGGCTACACCTTC
CASSQDLQKNYGYTF
>-|TRBV7-2|TRBJ1-5|-
TGTGCCAGCAGCTTATCTTGGGGGAATCAGCCCCAGCATTTT
CASSLSWGNQPQHF
>-|TRBV6-5|TRBJ1-3|TRBD1
TGTGCCAGCGGACAGGGGCGCTCTGGAAACACCATATATTTT
CASGQGRSGNTIYF
>-|TRBV19|TRBJ2-2|-
TGTGCCAGTACCAGGGTTAAGGCCGGGGAGCTGTTTTTT
CASTRVKAGELFF
>-|TRBV14|TRBJ1-2|-
TGTGCCAGCAGCCGGGACCATGGGGGCGGATATGGCTACACCTTC
CASSRDHGGGYGYTF
>-|TRBV29-1|TRBJ2-2|TRBD1
TGCAGCACCCAGGGACAGGGAAACACCGGGGAGCTGTTTTTT
CSTQGQGNTGELFF
>-|TRBV29-1|TRBJ1-5|-
TGCAGCGTTAGCGATAGCAATCAGCCCCAGCATTTT
CSVSDSNQPQHF
>-|TRBV7-2|TRBJ2-3|TRBD2
TGTGCCAGCAGCCCAGAGGGGACTAGCGGAGCGACAGATACGCAGTATTTT
CASSPEGTSGATDTQYF
>-|TRBV14|TRBJ1-1|-
TGTGCCAGCAGCCAGTCTCGGACGAAAATGAACACTGAAGCTTTCTTT
CASSQSRTKMNTEAFF
>-|TRBV7-3|TRBJ2-7|TRBD2
TGTGCCAGCAGCTTACGAGCGGGGGGGTACAACGAGCAGTACTTC
CASSLRAGGYNEQYF
>once|TRBV6-2/TRBV6-3|TRBJ1-3|-
TGTGCCAGCAGTTACTCGTCCACAGCTCGAAACACCATATATTTT
CASSYSSTARNTIYF
>-|TRBV3-1/TRBV3-2|TRBJ2-2|TRBD2
TGTGCCAGCAGCCCCGGTGGGGGACTAATAAGACCCGGGGAGCTGTTTTTT
CASSPGGGLIRPGELFF
>-|TRBV10-3|TRBJ1-5|-
TGTGCCATCAGTGATCGGAGGACAGTCGGTGATCAGCCCCAGCATTTT
CAISDRRTVGDQPQHF
>-|TRBV27|TRBJ1-1|-
TGTGCCAGCAGTCCTGGATGGGGCACTGAAGCTTTCTTT
CASSPGWGTEAFF
>-|TRBV19|TRBJ1-6|-
TGTGCCAGTAATCACCGGGGGTCACCCCTCCACTTT
CASNHRGSPLHF
>-|TRBV11-3|TRBJ2-5|TRBD1
TGTGCCAGCAGCTTAGGCCAGGGGGCCGGCGAGACCCAGTACTTC
CASSLGQGAGETQYF
>-|TRBV5-8|TRBJ2-1|TRBD2
TGTGCCAGCAGCTTGGAACTAGCGGGGATGAGCTCCTACAATGAGCAGTTCTTC
CASSLELAGMSSYNEQFF